The sequence of this T cell receptor beta chain was determined in a study of OX40 agonist ivuxolimab in advanced cancers. At the level of the study: Dose-escalation cases comprised hepatocellular carcinoma, melanoma, renal cell or head and neck cancer. Whole-study findings and limits: Partial responders receiving 0.1-3.0 mg/kg showed among the lowest clonal expansion.

Germline V lookup: CDR1 SEHNR, CDR2 FQNEAQ (reference sequence). The germline V and J ends were trimmed by 3 bases and 7 bases, with 9 bases remaining between them. The CDR3 is made up of 12 amino acids. Concerning this clone itself: Its target is unknown.

The assay was immunoSEQ multiplex PCR, and TCRdb's table has in-frame clones only and misses some. Counted here are tens of thousands of clones, approximately 86% occurring once; the ten biggest clones make up 11%. The J gene is TRBJ1-1, the V gene TRBV7-9, with D possibly matching TRBD1 (6 bases). This material consisted of CD4+ or CD8+ T cells sorted from blood, taken in a trial of the OX40 agonist ivuxolimab. The TCR originated in an adult with an advanced solid tumor such as melanoma, head and neck, liver or kidney cancer. CDR3 nucleotides: TGTGCCAGCAGCTTCCTGACAGGTGAAGCTTTCTTT. It is translated as CASSFLTGEAFF.